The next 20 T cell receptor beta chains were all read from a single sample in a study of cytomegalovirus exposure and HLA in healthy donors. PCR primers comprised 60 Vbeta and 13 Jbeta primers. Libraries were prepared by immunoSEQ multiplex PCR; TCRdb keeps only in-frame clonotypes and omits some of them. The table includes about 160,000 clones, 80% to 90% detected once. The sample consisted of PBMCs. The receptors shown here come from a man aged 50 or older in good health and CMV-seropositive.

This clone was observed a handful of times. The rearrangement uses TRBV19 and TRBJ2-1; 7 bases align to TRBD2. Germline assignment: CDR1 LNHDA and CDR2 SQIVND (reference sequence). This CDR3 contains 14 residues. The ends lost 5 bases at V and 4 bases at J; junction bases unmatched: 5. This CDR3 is CASSGAGEYNEQFF. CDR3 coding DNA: TGTGCCAGTAGTGGGGCGGGAGAGTACAATGAGCAGTTCTTC.

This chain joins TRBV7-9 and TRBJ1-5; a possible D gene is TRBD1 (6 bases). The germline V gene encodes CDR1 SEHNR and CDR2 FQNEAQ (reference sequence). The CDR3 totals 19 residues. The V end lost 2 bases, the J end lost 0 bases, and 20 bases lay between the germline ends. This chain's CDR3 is CASSLRHKIQGDSNQPQHF. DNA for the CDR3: TGTGCCAGCAGCTTAAGGCATAAGATACAGGGCGATAGCAATCAGCCCCAGCATTTT. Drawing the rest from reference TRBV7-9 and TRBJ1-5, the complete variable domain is DTGVSQNPRHKITKRGQNVTFRCDPISEHNRLYWYRQTLGQGPEFLTYFQNEAQLEKSRLLSDRFSAERPKGSFSTLEIQRTEQGDSAMYLCASSLRHKIQGDSNQPQHFGDGTRLSIL.

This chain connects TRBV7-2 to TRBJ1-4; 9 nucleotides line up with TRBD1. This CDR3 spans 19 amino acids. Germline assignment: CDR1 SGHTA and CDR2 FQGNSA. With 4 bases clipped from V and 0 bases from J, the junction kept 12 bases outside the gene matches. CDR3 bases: TGTGCCAGCAGCTCACCCAGCACAGGGGGCCCCGCAACTAATGAAAAACTGTTTTTT. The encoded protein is CASSSPSTGGPATNEKLFF. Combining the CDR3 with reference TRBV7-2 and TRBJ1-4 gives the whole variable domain GAGVSQSPSNKVTEKGKDVELRCDPISGHTALYWYRQSLGQGLEFLIYFQGNSAPDKSGLPSDRFSAERTGGSVSTLTIQRTQQEDSAVYLCASSSPSTGGPATNEKLFFGSGTQLSVL.

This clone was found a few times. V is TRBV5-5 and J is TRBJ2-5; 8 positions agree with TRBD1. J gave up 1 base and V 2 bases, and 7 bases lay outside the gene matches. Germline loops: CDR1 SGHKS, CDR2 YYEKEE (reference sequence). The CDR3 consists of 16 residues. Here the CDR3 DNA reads TGTGCCAGCAGCTTCCGGGACAGGCGTTTCCAAGAGACCCAGTACTTC. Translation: CASSFRDRRFQETQYF.

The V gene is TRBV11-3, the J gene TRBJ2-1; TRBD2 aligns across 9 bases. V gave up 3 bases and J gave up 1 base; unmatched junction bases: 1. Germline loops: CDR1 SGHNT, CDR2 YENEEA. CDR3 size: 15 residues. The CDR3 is CASSFTSGSYNEQFF. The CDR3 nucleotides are TGTGCCAGCAGCTTTACTAGCGGGTCCTACAATGAGCAGTTCTTC.

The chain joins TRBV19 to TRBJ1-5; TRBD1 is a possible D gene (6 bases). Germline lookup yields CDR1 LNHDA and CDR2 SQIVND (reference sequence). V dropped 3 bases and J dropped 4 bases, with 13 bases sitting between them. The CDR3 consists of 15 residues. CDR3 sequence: CASSMGAPRNQPQHF. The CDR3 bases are TGTGCCAGTAGTATGGGGGCCCCCAGGAATCAGCCCCAGCATTTT. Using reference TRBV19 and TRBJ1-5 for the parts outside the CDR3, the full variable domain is DGGITQSPKYLFRKEGQNVTLSCEQNLNHDAMYWYRQDPGQGLRLIYYSQIVNDFQKGDIAEGYSVSREKKESFPLTVTSAQKNPTAFYLCASSMGAPRNQPQHFGDGTRLSIL.

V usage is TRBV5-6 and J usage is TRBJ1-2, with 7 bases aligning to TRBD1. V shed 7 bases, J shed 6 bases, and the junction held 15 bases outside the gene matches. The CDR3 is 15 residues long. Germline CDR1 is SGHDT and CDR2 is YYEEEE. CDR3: CASLPLTGNYDGYTF. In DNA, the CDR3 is TGTGCCAGCTTACCCCTGACAGGGAATTACGATGGCTACACCTTC.

CDR3 nucleotides: TGTGCCAGCAGCCGCGACAGGGGGTACTACAATGAGCAGTTCTTC. The encoded protein is CASSRDRGYYNEQFF. The chain couples TRBV6-5 to TRBJ2-1; 9 nucleotides align to TRBD1. CDR1 and CDR2 from the germline V gene are MNHEY and SVGAGI. Trimming at V came to 6 bases and at J to 3 bases, leaving 6 bases not matched to a gene. The CDR3 has 15 amino acids.

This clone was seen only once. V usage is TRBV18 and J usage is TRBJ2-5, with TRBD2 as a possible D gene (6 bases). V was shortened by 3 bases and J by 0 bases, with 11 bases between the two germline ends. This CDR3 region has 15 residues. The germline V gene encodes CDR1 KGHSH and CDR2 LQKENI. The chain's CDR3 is CASSPQAGNQETQYF. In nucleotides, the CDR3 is TGTGCCAGCTCACCCCAAGCGGGTAACCAAGAGACCCAGTACTTC.

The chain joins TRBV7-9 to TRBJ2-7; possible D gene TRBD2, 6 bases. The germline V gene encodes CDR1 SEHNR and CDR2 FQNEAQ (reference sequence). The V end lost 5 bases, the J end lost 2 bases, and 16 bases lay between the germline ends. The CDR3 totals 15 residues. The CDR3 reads CASSNARGVAYEQYF. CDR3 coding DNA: TGTGCCAGCAGCAACGCGCGGGGCGTCGCCTACGAGCAGTACTTC.

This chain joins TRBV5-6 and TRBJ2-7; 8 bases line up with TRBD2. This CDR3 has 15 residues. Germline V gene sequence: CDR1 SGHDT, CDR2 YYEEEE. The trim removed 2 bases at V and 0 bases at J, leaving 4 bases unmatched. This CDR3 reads CASSFRRGASYEQYF. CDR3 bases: TGTGCCAGCAGCTTCCGGCGGGGGGCCTCCTACGAGCAGTACTTC.

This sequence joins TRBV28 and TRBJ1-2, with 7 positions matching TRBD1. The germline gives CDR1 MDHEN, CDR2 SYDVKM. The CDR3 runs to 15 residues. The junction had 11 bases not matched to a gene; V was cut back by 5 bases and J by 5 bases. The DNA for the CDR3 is TGTGCCAGCAGTCCACCCTTGGGCAGGGGGTATGGCTACACCTTC. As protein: CASSPPLGRGYGYTF.

The CDR3 sequence: CASSSPLAGWGYQETQYF. The CDR3 DNA follows: TGTGCCAGCTCCTCCCCTCTAGCGGGATGGGGGTACCAAGAGACCCAGTACTTC. The chain couples TRBV9 to TRBJ2-5, with TRBD2 matching over 9 bases. This CDR3 has 18 amino acids. The germline V gene encodes CDR1 SGDLS and CDR2 YYNGEE. V was clipped by 7 bases and J by 0 bases; unmatched bases: 16.

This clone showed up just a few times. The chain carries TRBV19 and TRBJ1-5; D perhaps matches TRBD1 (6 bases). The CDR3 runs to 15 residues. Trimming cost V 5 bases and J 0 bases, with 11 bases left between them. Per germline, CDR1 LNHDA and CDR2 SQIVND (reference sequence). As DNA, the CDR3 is TGTGCCAGTAGTGTTGGACAGTTTAGCAATCAGCCCCAGCATTTT. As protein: CASSVGQFSNQPQHF.

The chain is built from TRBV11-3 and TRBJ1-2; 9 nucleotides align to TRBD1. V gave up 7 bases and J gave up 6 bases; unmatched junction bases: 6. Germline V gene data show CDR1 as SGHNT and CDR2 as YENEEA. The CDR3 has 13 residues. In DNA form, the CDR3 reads TGTGCCAGCAAGGGACAGGGAATGGATGGCTACACCTTC. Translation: CASKGQGMDGYTF.

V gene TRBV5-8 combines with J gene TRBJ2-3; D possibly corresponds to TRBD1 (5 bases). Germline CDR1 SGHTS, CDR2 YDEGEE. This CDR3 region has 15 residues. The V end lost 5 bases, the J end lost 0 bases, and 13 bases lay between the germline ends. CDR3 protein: CASSVGAASTDTQYF. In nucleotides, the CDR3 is TGTGCCAGCAGTGTTGGGGCGGCTAGCACAGATACGCAGTATTTT.

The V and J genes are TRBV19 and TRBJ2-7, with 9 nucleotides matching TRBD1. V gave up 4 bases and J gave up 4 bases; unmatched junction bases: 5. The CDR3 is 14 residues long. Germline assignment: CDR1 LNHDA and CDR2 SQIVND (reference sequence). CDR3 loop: CASSTGTGSYEQYF. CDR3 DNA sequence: TGTGCCAGTAGTACGGGGACAGGGAGTTACGAGCAGTACTTC.

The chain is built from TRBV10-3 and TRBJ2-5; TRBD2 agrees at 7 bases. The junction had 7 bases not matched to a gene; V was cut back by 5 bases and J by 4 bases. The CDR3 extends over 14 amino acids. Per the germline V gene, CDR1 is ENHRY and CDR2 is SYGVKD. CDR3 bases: TGTGCCATCAGTCCCTCGGGGGGTGGAGAGACCCAGTACTTC. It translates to CAISPSGGGETQYF.

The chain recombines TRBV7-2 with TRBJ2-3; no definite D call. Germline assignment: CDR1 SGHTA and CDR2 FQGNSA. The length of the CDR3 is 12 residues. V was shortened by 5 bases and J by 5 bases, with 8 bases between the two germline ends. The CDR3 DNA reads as TGTGCCAGCAGCCCCAGTGGAGATACGCAGTATTTT. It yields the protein CASSPSGDTQYF.

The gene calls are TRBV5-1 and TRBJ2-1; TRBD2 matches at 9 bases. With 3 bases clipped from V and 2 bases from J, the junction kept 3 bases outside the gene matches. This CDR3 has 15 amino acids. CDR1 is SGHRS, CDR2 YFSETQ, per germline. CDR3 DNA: TGCGCCAGCAGCTCCGCGGGGGGGCCCTACAATGAGCAGTTCTTC. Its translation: CASSSAGGPYNEQFF.